The present TCR beta chain was sequenced within a study of shared clonotypes between healthy human individuals. The table came from immunoSEQ multiplex PCR; TCRdb's copy has only in-frame clones and leaves some out. The data show approximately 2.5 million clones, 90% to 95% seen once. V trimming: 4 bases; J trimming: 11 bases; junction bases outside the gene matches: 15. This CDR3 spans 14 amino acids. Germline values: CDR1 SGHTS, CDR2 YDEGEE. Material for sequencing was naive CD4+ T cells from PBMCs. The subset was: CD45RA+ positively selected. The sequence was obtained from a man aged 18-30 years in good health. Some clones in this sample may be carry-over from other donors' samples. The genes are TRBV5-8 and TRBJ2-7; 7 nucleotides line up with TRBD1. The CDR3 spells CASSPIDRDPSKYF. In nucleotides, the CDR3 is TGTGCCAGCAGCCCAATAGACAGGGACCCGAGCAAGTACTTC.